What follows is one T cell receptor beta chain and its context. PCR used 60 Vbeta primers and 13 Jbeta primers. Assay: immunoSEQ multiplex PCR; the TCRdb copy retains only in-frame clones and omits some. The profile shows approximately 160,000 clones, approximately 79% of them singletons. The data are from a study of cytomegalovirus exposure and HLA in healthy donors. Looked up from germline, CDR1 is SSHAT and CDR2 is FNYEAQ (reference sequence). This CDR3 contains 16 residues. V shed 5 bases, J shed 4 bases, and the junction held 11 bases outside the gene matches. This receptor was taken from a human donor in good health. The rearrangement links TRBV7-7 to TRBJ2-1, with 7 bases lining up with TRBD1. Sequenced sample: PBMCs. The DNA for the CDR3 is TGTGCCAGCAGCCCTCTCACAGGGGATTCTTACAATGAGCAGTTCTTC. Amino acids: CASSPLTGDSYNEQFF.